These T cell receptor beta chains were read from a single sample in a study of blood T cell repertoires in COVID-19. Using immunoSEQ multiplex PCR, the repertoire was profiled, and TCRdb retains in-frame clones only, with some absent. The sample includes about 140,000 clones, almost 80% seen only once; the top ten take around 2.9%. The sample comprised PBMCs or T cells enriched from blood (not recorded which). The receptors derive from a woman aged 50 to 65 who had recovered from COVID-19. The conserved cysteine and the conserved F or W are not part of the CDR3 here. Fields, in order: D gene, V gene, J gene, CDR3 protein. A D gene is named only where the DNA matches it firmly.

d_gene: TRBD1
v_gene: TRBV28
j_gene: TRBJ1-5
CDR3aa: ASSSGQGAWQPQH

d_gene: TRBD1
v_gene: TRBV13
j_gene: TRBJ1-6
CDR3aa: ASSLGGQAPNSPLH

d_gene: TRBD1
v_gene: TRBV19
j_gene: TRBJ1-2
CDR3aa: ASLDRGVYGYT

d_gene: .
v_gene: TRBV3-1/TRBV3-2
j_gene: TRBJ2-1
CDR3aa: ASSPWGGPDNEQF

d_gene: TRBD1
v_gene: TRBV2
j_gene: TRBJ1-2
CDR3aa: ASKEAQGASET

d_gene: TRBD1
v_gene: TRBV27
j_gene: TRBJ1-2
CDR3aa: ASTPGQGSYGYT

d_gene: .
v_gene: TRBV4-1
j_gene: TRBJ2-7
CDR3aa: ASSRPGLSYEQY

d_gene: .
v_gene: TRBV7-9
j_gene: TRBJ1-5
CDR3aa: ASSLGVLDNQPQH

d_gene: .
v_gene: TRBV2
j_gene: TRBJ1-3
CDR3aa: ASSYSGNTIY

d_gene: TRBD1
v_gene: TRBV6-6
j_gene: TRBJ2-7
CDR3aa: ASSTDRASEQY